This T cell receptor beta chain emerged from a study of blood T cell repertoires in COVID-19. Study in general: The United States, Italy and Spain provided the acute and convalescent COVID-19 samples. PBMCs, B-cell-depleted T cells, or T cells were the source of the cDNA or gDNA that made up the material.

The CDR3 sequence is 13 residues long. Trimming removed 6 bases at V and 4 bases at J, with 10 bases between. Germline CDR1 MNHEY, CDR2 SMNVEV (reference sequence). As processed by the authors: Cell counts per sample came from amplifying reference gene primers. Repertoires were generated with immunoSEQ multiplex PCR, while TCRdb's copy carries only in-frame clones and drops some. V and J calls and clone size are as listed in that table; D and trimming were resolved from the DNA. The sample lists about 360,000 clones, around nine tenths seen once, with about 3% in the top ten. The chain couples TRBV27 to TRBJ1-5, with D tentatively TRBD1 (6 bases). The receptor's source is a human donor in a cohort sampled during active COVID-19. Sequenced sample: peripheral blood. The CDR3 loop is CASSPTGNQPQHF. CDR3 nucleotide sequence: TGTGCCAGCAGCCCGACAGGAAATCAGCCCCAGCATTTT.